This entry is about one T cell receptor (beta chain). Its antigen has not been determined. The input lacks base qualities; no much larger clone sits a single base away. CDR1 and CDR2 are read off the germline V gene as MDHEN and SYDVKM. The V and J ends are trimmed by 4 bases and 3 bases, leaving 19 bases between them. Its CDR3 holds 17 amino acids, cysteine through phenylalanine. The sequence is cut down to CDR3 DNA, 51 bases in frame from base 1. The record originates from a study of tumor-infiltrating lymphocytes in localized non-small cell lung cancer (TCRdb year 2021). With respect to the entire study: Patients whose samples were collected after neoadjuvant chemotherapy, as well as both smokers and never-smokers and several histologies, were included in the cohort. Each patient provided resected tumor tissue plus uninvolved lung tissue from the same patient, with the uninvolved lung tissue described as non-adjacent to the tumor. Alongside flow cytometry, multiplex immunofluorescence, RNA-seq, exome sequencing and proteomics, TCR sequencing was applied to the same patients as one of several integrated assays. In total, the ICON cohort was made up of over a hundred surgical patients who had localized non-small cell lung cancer and whose tumors were resected. For 55 to 70 patients, immunoSEQ T-cell fraction was compared between paired tumor and uninvolved lung. Here is what the overall study found, with its caveats: Different pieces of the same tissue were used for different assays, so technical variation could not be separated from intratumor heterogeneity. Recurrence-free survival showed no association with tumor T-cell fraction from TCR sequencing (p = 0.61). TCR-derived T-cell fraction did not differ between the flow cytometry-defined immunotypes IM1 (good prognosis) and IM2 (poor prognosis). Since assay coverage differed from patient to patient depending on how much tissue was available, TCR sequencing was done for only a subset of the cohort. TCRbeta sequencing supported higher T cell infiltration in tumors than in uninvolved lung tissue, consistent with immunofluorescence CD3 counts.

Patient enrollment in ICON started in early 2016, and the final patient was enrolled in the second half of 2018. From a subcohort of 60 to 90 patients, fresh tumor and matched uninvolved tissue were collected for in-depth immune analyses, including TCR sequencing. No cell sorting was done, and TCR sequencing was instead run on DNA isolated from bulk tissue. TCR sequencing with the immunoSEQ assay provided the T-cell fraction in tumor and uninvolved lung tissue. In the original analysis: In the survival analysis, patients were divided into a high T-cell fraction group (upper tertile) and a low T-cell fraction group (lower two tertiles), and the two groups were compared using a log-rank test. A signed-rank test was used to test differences in T-cell fraction between paired tumor and uninvolved lung samples. Drawn from immuneACCESS, this table holds only the in-frame rearrangements with V and J called that TCRdb kept. Clones are partly lost; checked studies trace under half to an unresolved V gene and leave the rest unexplained. The V and J calls and clone size were taken over from that table, and D and trimming were inferred from the DNA. In this sample the table shows about 12,000 clones, more than 75% of which occur a single time. Roughly 9% of the sample rests with the top ten.

This receptor was identified in a human donor with non-small cell lung cancer. The receptor chain draws on TRBV28 and TRBJ1-5; the D gene lacks a confident call. Sequencing input: lung tumor tissue. The DNA sequence reads TGTGCCAGCAGTTCCTCCCCTACGGCCTACCCCAATCAGCCCCAGCATTTT. This gives the protein CASSSSPTAYPNQPQHF.